This entry features one TCR beta chain sequence. The antigen is unknown. Assay: immunoSEQ multiplex PCR; the TCRdb copy retains only in-frame clones and omits some. The repertoire holds some 66,000 clones, with about 85% as singletons. This sample stems from a study of radiotherapy plus CTLA-4 blockade in lung cancer. Study information: For 18% of patients, objective responses occurred, and about 33% had disease control.

Germline V gene sequence: CDR1 KGHSH, CDR2 LQKENI. With 0 bases removed from V and 2 bases from J, the gap between germline ends came to 8 bases. The CDR3 spans 15 residues. Study-level results: Increased serum interferon-beta after radiation also reportedly predicted response strongly.

J is TRBJ1-3 and V is TRBV18; perhaps TRBD1 as D (6 bases). This receptor was identified in a human donor with non-small cell lung cancer who had a partial response to radiotherapy plus ipilimumab. The specimen comprised peripheral blood, sampled from a patient treated with radiotherapy plus ipilimumab. CDR3 in amino acids: CASSPPSGAGNTIYF. Here the CDR3 DNA reads TGTGCCAGCTCACCACCGTCAGGGGCTGGAAACACCATATATTTT. The full variable domain, its missing parts supplied by reference TRBV18 and TRBJ1-3, is NAGVMQNPRHLVRRRGQEARLRCSPMKGHSHVYWYRQLPEEGLKFMVYLQKENIIDESGMPKERFSAEFPKEGPSILRIQQVVRGDSAAYFCASSPPSGAGNTIYFGEGSWLTVV.